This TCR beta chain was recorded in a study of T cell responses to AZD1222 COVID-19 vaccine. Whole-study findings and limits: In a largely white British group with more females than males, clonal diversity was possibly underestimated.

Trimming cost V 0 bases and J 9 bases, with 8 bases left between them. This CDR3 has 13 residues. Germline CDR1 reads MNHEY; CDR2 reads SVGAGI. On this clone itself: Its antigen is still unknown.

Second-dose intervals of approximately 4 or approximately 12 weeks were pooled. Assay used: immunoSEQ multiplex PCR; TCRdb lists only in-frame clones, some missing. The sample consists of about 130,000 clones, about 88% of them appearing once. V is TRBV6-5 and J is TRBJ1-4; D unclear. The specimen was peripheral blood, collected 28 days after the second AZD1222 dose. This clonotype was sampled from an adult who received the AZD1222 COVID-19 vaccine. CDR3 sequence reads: CASSYSVSKKLFF. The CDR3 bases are TGTGCCAGCAGTTACTCTGTCTCGAAAAAACTGTTTTTT.